This entry concerns a single T cell receptor (beta chain). This sample was included in a study of blood T cell repertoires in COVID-19. Study in general: Both acute and convalescent COVID-19 samples were obtained from the United States, Italy and Spain. PBMCs, B-cell-depleted T cells, or T cells were the source of the cDNA or gDNA that made up the material.

The authors' processing: Amplifying reference gene primers gave estimates of nucleated cell counts. Sequencing used immunoSEQ multiplex PCR; TCRdb keeps in-frame clones, though not all of them. That table is the source of V, J and clone size, and D and trimming were worked out from the DNA. This table holds over 250,000 clones, approximately 90% found once. CDR3 length equals 16 residues. V shed 7 bases and J 4 bases; nucleotides not matched to a gene: 14. The V gene's germline CDR1 is LNHDA and CDR2 SQIVND (reference sequence). Sequencing was performed on peripheral blood. The chain has TRBV19 and TRBJ1-2; TRBD1 agrees at 8 bases. This clonotype was sampled from a woman in her forties who had recovered from COVID-19. The CDR3 nucleotides are TGTGCCAGTATCCAGAAGATTGGACAGGGCACCTATGGCTACACCTTC. Protein: CASIQKIGQGTYGYTF. The whole variable domain, filled in from reference TRBV19 and TRBJ1-2, reads DGGITQSPKYLFRKEGQNVTLSCEQNLNHDAMYWYRQDPGQGLRLIYYSQIVNDFQKGDIAEGYSVSREKKESFPLTVTSAQKNPTAFYLCASIQKIGQGTYGYTFGSGTRLTVV.